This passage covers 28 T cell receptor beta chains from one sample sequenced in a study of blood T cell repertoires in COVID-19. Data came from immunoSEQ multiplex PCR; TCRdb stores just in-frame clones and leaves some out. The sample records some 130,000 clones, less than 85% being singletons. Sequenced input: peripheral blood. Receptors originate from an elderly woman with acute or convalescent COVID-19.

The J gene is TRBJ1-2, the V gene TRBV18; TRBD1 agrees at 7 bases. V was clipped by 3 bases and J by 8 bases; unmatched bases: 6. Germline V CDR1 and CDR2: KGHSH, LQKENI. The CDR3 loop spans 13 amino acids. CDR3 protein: CASSPGQERGYTF. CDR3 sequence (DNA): TGTGCCAGCTCACCCGGACAGGAGCGGGGCTACACCTTC.

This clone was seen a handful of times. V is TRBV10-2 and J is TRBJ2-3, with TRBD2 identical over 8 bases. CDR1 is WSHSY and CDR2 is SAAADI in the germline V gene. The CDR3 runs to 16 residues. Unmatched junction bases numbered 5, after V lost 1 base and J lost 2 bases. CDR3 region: CASSEWAGGYTDTQYF. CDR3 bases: TGCGCCAGCAGTGAGTGGGCGGGGGGTTACACAGATACGCAGTATTTT.

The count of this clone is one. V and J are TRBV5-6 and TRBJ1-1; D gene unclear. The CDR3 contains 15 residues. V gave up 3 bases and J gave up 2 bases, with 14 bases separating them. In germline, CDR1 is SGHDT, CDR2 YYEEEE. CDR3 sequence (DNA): TGTGCCAGCAGCTCCAGCGGAGGTTTCAACACTGAAGCTTTCTTT. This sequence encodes CASSSSGGFNTEAFF.

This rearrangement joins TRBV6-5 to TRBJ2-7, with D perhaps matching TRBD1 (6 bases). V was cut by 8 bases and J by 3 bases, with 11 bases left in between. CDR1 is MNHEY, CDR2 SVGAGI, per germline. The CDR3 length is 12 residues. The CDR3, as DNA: TGTGCCAGCCTAAGGGGGTACTACGAGCAGTACTTC. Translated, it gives CASLRGYYEQYF.

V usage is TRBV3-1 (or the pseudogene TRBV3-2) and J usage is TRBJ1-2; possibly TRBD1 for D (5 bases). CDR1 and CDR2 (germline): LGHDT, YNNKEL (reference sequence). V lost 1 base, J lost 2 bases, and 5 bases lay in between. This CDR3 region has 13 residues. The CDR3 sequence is CASSQAGNYGYTF. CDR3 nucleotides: TGTGCCAGCAGCCAAGCAGGGAACTATGGCTACACCTTC.

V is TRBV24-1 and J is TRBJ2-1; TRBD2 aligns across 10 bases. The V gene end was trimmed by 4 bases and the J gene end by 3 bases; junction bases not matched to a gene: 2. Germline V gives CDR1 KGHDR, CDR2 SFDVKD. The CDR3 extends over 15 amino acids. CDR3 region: CATSDGTSDYNEQFF. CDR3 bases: TGTGCCACCAGTGACGGGACTAGCGACTACAATGAGCAGTTCTTC.

Here the CDR3 DNA reads TGTGCCAGCAGGGTTTCCAGTAATATTGAAGCTTTCTTT. Encoded protein: CASRVSSNIEAFF. The chain couples TRBV6-5 to TRBJ1-1; D call uncertain. Germline loops: CDR1 MNHEY, CDR2 SVGAGI. CDR3 size: 13 residues. The V and J ends lost 6 bases and 7 bases respectively, with 15 bases between them.

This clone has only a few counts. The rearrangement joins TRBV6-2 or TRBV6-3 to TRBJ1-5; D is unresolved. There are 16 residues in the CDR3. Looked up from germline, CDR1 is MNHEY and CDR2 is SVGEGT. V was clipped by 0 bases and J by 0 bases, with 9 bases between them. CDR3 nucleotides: TGTGCCAGCAGTTACTCGGGCAGGTATAGCAATCAGCCCCAGCATTTT. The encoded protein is CASSYSGRYSNQPQHF.

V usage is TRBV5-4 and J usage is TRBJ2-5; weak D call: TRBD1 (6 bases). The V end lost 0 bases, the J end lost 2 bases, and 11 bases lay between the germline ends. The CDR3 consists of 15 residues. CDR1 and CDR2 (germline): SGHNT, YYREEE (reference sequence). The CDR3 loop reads CASSLALGGQETQYF. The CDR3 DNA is TGTGCCAGCAGCTTGGCGCTAGGGGGACAAGAGACCCAGTACTTC.

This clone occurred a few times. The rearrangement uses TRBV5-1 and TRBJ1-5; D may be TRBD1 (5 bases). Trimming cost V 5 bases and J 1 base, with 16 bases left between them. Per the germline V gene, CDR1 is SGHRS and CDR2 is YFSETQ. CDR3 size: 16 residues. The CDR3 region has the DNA TGCGCCAGCAGGCACCCAGGGTATACCAGCAATCAGCCCCAGCATTTT. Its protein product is CASRHPGYTSNQPQHF.

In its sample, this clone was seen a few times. As DNA, the CDR3 is TGCGCCAGCAGCCAAGATAGTAGGGGCGGCTATGGCTACACCTTC. Translating gives CASSQDSRGGYGYTF. J is TRBJ1-2 and V is TRBV4-3; D might be TRBD1 (5 bases). From germline, CDR1 is LGHNA and CDR2 YSLEER. With 0 bases removed from V and 4 bases from J, the gap between germline ends came to 12 bases. The CDR3 runs to 15 residues.

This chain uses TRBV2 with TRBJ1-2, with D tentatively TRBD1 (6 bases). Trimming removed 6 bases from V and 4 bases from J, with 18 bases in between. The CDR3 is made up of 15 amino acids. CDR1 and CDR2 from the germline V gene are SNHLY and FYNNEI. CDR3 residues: CASSEQGLSLYGYTF. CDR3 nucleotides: TGTGCCAGCAGCGAACAGGGCCTTAGCCTCTATGGCTACACCTTC.

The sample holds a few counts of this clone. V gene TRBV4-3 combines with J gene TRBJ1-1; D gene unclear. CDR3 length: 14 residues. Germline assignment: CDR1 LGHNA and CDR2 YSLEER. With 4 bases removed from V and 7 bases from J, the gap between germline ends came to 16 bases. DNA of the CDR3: TGCGCCAGCAGCCGAACGAGAGACACTGATGAAGCTTTCTTT. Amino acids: CASSRTRDTDEAFF.

The DNA for the CDR3 is TGTGCCAGCAGCTGGGACACCCAAGAGACCCAGTACTTC. Translating it yields CASSWDTQETQYF. This sequence joins TRBV5-6 and TRBJ2-5; D might be TRBD1 (6 bases). Germline CDR1 SGHDT, CDR2 YYEEEE. Trimming pared 3 bases from V and 1 base from J, leaving 7 bases between. This CDR3 region has 13 residues.

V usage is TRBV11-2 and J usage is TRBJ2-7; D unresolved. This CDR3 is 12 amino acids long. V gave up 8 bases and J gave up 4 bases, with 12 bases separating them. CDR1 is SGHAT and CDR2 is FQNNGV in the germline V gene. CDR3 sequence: CASGSQEYEQYF. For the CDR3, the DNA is TGTGCCAGCGGCAGCCAGGAATACGAGCAGTACTTC.

The CDR3 is CASSQDSPSLATYNEQFF. CDR3 DNA: TGCGCCAGCAGCCAGGACTCCCCCTCTCTAGCGACCTACAATGAGCAGTTCTTC. The chain carries TRBV4-1 and TRBJ2-1; tentatively, D is TRBD2 (6 bases). This CDR3 contains 18 residues. Germline assignment: CDR1 MGHRA and CDR2 YSYEKL. The V gene lost 3 bases and the J gene lost 2 bases, with 20 bases spanning the gap.

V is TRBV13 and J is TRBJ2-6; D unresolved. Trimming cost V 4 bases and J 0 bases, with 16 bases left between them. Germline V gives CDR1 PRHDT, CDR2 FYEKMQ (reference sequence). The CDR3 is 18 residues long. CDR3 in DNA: TGTGCCAGCAGCTCCACGCTAGAACCTGGCTCTGGGGCCAACGTCCTGACTTTC. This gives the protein CASSSTLEPGSGANVLTF.

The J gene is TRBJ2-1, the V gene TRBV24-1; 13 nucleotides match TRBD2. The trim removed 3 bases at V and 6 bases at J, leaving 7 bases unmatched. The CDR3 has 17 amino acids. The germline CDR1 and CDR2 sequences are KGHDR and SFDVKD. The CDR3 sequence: CATSDAGLAGVRNEQFF. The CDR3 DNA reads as TGTGCCACCAGTGATGCCGGACTAGCGGGAGTTCGCAATGAGCAGTTCTTC.

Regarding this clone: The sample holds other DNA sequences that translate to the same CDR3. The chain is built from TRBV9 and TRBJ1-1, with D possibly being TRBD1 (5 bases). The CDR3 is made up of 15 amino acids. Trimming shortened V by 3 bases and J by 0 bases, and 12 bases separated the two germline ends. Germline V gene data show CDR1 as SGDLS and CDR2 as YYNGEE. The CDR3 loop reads CASSGGQDMNTEAFF. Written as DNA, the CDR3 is TGTGCCAGCAGCGGCGGACAAGATATGAACACTGAAGCTTTCTTT.

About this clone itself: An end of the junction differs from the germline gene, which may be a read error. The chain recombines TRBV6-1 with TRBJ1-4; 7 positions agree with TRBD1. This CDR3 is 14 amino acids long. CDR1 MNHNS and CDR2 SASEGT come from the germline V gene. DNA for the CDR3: TGTGCCAGCAGGGAAGGACAGGCTAATGAAAAACTGTTTTTT. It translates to CASREGQANEKLFF.

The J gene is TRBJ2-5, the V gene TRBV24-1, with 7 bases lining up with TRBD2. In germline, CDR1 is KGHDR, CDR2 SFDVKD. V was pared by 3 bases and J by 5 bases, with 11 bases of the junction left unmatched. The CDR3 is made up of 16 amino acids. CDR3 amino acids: CATSDPFREGTETQYF. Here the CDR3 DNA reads TGTGCCACCAGTGATCCTTTCAGGGAGGGGACGGAGACCCAGTACTTC.

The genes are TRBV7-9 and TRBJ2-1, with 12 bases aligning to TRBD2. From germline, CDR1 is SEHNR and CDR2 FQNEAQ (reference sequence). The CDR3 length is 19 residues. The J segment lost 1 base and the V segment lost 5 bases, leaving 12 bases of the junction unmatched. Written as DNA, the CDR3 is TGTGCCAGCAGCCGCAGAGGGCTAGCGGGAGGGAGGTCCTACAATGAGCAGTTCTTC. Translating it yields CASSRRGLAGGRSYNEQFF.

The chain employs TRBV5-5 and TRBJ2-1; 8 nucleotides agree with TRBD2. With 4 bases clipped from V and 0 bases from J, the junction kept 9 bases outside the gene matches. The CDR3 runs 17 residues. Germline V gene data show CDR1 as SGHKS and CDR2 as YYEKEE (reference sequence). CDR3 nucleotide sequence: TGTGCCAGCAGCATTAGCGGGGAGGGTAGCTCCTACAATGAGCAGTTCTTC. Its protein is CASSISGEGSSYNEQFF.

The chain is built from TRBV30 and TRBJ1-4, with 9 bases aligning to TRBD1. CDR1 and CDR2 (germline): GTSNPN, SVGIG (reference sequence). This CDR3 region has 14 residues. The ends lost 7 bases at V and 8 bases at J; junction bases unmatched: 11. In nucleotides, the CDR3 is TGTGCCTCCAAATGGGACAGGGAAGGGGAAAAACTGTTTTTT. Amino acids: CASKWDREGEKLFF.

The CDR3 DNA is TGTGCCCGTGATGCTAGCGTGGACCGGGGGGAGCAGTTCTTC. Its translation: CARDASVDRGEQFF. The rearrangement links TRBV6-5 to TRBJ2-1, with a tentative D call TRBD2 (6 bases). V was pared by 11 bases and J by 10 bases, with 24 bases between. The CDR3 is 14 amino acids. Germline assignment: CDR1 MNHEY and CDR2 SVGAGI.

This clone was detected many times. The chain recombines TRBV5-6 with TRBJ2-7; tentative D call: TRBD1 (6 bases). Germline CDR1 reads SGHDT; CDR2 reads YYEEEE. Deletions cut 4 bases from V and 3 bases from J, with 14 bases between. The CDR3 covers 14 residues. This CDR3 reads CASSLTGNSYEQYF. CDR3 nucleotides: TGTGCCAGCAGCCTCACAGGGAACAGCTACGAGCAGTACTTC.

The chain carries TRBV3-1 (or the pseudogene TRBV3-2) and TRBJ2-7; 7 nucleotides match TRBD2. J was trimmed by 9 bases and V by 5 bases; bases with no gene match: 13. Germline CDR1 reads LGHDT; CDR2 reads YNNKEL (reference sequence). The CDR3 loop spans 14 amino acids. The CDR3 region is CASSSQRGPGGQYF. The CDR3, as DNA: TGTGCCAGCAGCTCTCAAAGAGGCCCGGGGGGGCAGTACTTC.

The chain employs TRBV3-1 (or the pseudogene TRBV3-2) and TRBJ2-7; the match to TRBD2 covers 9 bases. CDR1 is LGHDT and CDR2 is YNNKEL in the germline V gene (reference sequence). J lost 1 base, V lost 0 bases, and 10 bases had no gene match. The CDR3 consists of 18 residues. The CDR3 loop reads CASSQDRGLARRSYEQYF. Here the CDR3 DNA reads TGTGCCAGCAGCCAAGATCGGGGACTAGCACGGAGATCCTACGAGCAGTACTTC.